The rows below give T cell receptor beta chains drawn from one sample of a study of monozygotic twins with inflammatory bowel disease. TCRdb reprocessed the 5' RACE reads, keeping one entry per CDR3 protein, no DNA. The listing records some 440,000 distinct CDR3 sequences. Material: blood. These receptors all come from a human donor with ulcerative colitis or Crohn's disease, or a healthy co-twin of an affected twin (not recorded which). CDR3s include the opening cysteine and the closing phenylalanine or tryptophan.

v_gene: TRBV10-3
len: 13
j_gene: TRBJ1-1
CDR3aa: CAISETANTEAFF

v_gene: TRBV7-2
len: 15
j_gene: TRBJ2-7
CDR3aa: CASSQMGLSSNEQYF

v_gene: TRBV2
len: 15
j_gene: TRBJ2-7
CDR3aa: CASTRRPSGDYEQYF

v_gene: TRBV11-2
len: 12
j_gene: TRBJ1-1
CDR3aa: CASSLVGYEAFF

v_gene: TRBV6-1
len: 16
j_gene: TRBJ2-3
CDR3aa: CASPAEAGAYTDTQYF

v_gene: TRBV11-2
len: 15
j_gene: TRBJ2-3
CDR3aa: CASTSRGSEADTQYF

v_gene: TRBV6-5
len: 14
j_gene: TRBJ2-3
CDR3aa: CASSTSGGEDTQYF

v_gene: TRBV6-2/TRBV6-3
len: 15
j_gene: TRBJ2-2
CDR3aa: CASSYAGANTGELFF

v_gene: TRBV7-2
len: 14
j_gene: TRBJ2-7
CDR3aa: CASTLAGGAYEQYF

v_gene: TRBV6-2/TRBV6-3
len: 14
j_gene: TRBJ1-1
CDR3aa: CASREQGASTEAFF

v_gene: TRBV5-1
len: 13
j_gene: TRBJ1-1
CDR3aa: CASRLGTVTEAFF

v_gene: TRBV21-1
len: 16
j_gene: TRBJ2-5
CDR3aa: CASELFHGTPKRGQYF

v_gene: TRBV6-5
len: 16
j_gene: TRBJ2-7
CDR3aa: CASSYSILAGRYEQYF

v_gene: TRBV7-9
len: 11
j_gene: TRBJ1-2
CDR3aa: CASSLVDGYTF

v_gene: TRBV25-1
len: 14
j_gene: TRBJ1-2
CDR3aa: CASSDIQGPYGYTF

v_gene: TRBV6-2/TRBV6-3
len: 18
j_gene: TRBJ2-1
CDR3aa: CASSPGQLTSIYNDEQFF

v_gene: TRBV15
len: 14
j_gene: TRBJ2-7
CDR3aa: CATMQDHGSYEQYF

v_gene: TRBV18
len: 13
j_gene: TRBJ1-3
CDR3aa: CASSPAIGNTIYF

v_gene: TRBV5-1
len: 15
j_gene: TRBJ2-7
CDR3aa: CASSAMTGNPYEQYF

v_gene: TRBV7-9
len: 16
j_gene: TRBJ2-1
CDR3aa: CASSPVAGSSYNEQFF

v_gene: TRBV7-6
len: 15
j_gene: TRBJ2-7
CDR3aa: CASSLNPGLALEQYF

v_gene: TRBV12-3/TRBV12-4
len: 14
j_gene: TRBJ1-3
CDR3aa: CASSYKYSGNTIYF

v_gene: TRBV5-1
len: 14
j_gene: TRBJ2-7
CDR3aa: CASSWTQASYEQYF

v_gene: TRBV12-3/TRBV12-4
len: 13
j_gene: TRBJ1-4
CDR3aa: CATSETPAGKLFF

v_gene: TRBV27
len: 15
j_gene: TRBJ2-3
CDR3aa: CASSLYTGREDTQYF

v_gene: TRBV15
len: 15
j_gene: TRBJ2-1
CDR3aa: CATSSTRQGYNEQFF

v_gene: TRBV12-3/TRBV12-4
len: 15
j_gene: TRBJ2-2
CDR3aa: CASRPRSGVTGELFF

v_gene: TRBV19
len: 12
j_gene: TRBJ2-6
CDR3aa: CASSIGVNVLTF

v_gene: TRBV3-1
len: 15
j_gene: TRBJ1-1
CDR3aa: CASSQSNLAKTEAFF

v_gene: TRBV5-4
len: 14
j_gene: TRBJ2-7
CDR3aa: CASSPWDRVGEQYF

v_gene: TRBV5-1
len: 15
j_gene: TRBJ1-2
CDR3aa: CASSLEGQGNYGYTF

v_gene: TRBV5-5
len: 18
j_gene: TRBJ2-2
CDR3aa: CASSAGLAGGRYTGELFF

v_gene: TRBV10-3
len: 14
j_gene: TRBJ2-7
CDR3aa: CAISERPGSREQYF

v_gene: TRBV5-1
len: 14
j_gene: TRBJ2-7
CDR3aa: CASTQSGDLYEQYF

v_gene: TRBV12-3/TRBV12-4
len: 15
j_gene: TRBJ1-6
CDR3aa: CASSRRQGGNSPLHF

v_gene: TRBV12-3/TRBV12-4
len: 14
j_gene: TRBJ2-2
CDR3aa: CASSTSVNTGELFF

v_gene: TRBV29-1
len: 12
j_gene: TRBJ2-5
CDR3aa: CSVYRGGETQYF

v_gene: TRBV5-1
len: 14
j_gene: TRBJ1-4
CDR3aa: CASSLRSIGEKLFF

v_gene: TRBV5-1
len: 12
j_gene: TRBJ2-5
CDR3aa: CASSEPLETQYF

v_gene: TRBV4-3
len: 13
j_gene: TRBJ2-5
CDR3aa: CASSLWSRETQYF

v_gene: TRBV7-7
len: 18
j_gene: TRBJ2-3
CDR3aa: CASSPGPVDLQGLDTQYF

v_gene: TRBV3-1
len: 16
j_gene: TRBJ2-5
CDR3aa: CASSLWDRGREETQYF

v_gene: TRBV6-2/TRBV6-3
len: 15
j_gene: TRBJ1-5
CDR3aa: CASSGDFNRNQPQHF

v_gene: TRBV5-1
len: 15
j_gene: TRBJ1-3
CDR3aa: CASRPDRGPGNTIYF